The source of this T cell receptor (beta chain) is a study of OX40 agonist ivuxolimab in advanced cancers. Study information: The group had a mean age of 60 years, ranged from roughly 20 to 79, and was less than 85% male. Study-level findings and limits: The antigens recognized by the expanded peripheral T cells, that is their antigen specificity, were not determined.

Worth noting for this clone: The antigen remains unidentified.

Libraries were prepared by immunoSEQ multiplex PCR; TCRdb keeps only in-frame clonotypes and omits some of them. The table includes under 75,000 clones, roughly 84% detected once. The sequence was obtained from an adult with an advanced solid tumor such as melanoma, head and neck, liver or kidney cancer. Sequencing used CD4+ or CD8+ T cells sorted from blood, obtained in a trial of the OX40 agonist ivuxolimab.

The DNA of the CDR3 is TGTGCCAGTAGTCCAGCGGGGCCTAGCACAGATACGCAGTATTTT. Amino acids: CASSPAGPSTDTQYF. This rearrangement joins TRBV19 to TRBJ2-3; 7 bases match TRBD2. Germline CDR1 LNHDA, CDR2 SQIVND (reference sequence). The V gene end was trimmed by 5 bases and the J gene end by 0 bases; junction bases not matched to a gene: 5. The CDR3 runs to 15 residues.